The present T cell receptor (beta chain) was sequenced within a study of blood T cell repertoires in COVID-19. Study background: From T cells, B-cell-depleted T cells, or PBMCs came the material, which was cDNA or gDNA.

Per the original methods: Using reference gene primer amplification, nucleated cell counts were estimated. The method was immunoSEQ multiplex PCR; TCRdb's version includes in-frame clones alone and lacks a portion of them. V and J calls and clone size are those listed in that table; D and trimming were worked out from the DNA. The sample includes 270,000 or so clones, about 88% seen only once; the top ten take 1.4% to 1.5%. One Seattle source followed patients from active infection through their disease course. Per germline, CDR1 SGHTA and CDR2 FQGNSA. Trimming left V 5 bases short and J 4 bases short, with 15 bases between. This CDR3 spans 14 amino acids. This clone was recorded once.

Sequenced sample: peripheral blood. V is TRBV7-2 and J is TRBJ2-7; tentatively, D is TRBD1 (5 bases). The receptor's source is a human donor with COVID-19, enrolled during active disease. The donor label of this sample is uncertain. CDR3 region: CASSATEARYEQYF. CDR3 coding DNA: TGTGCCAGCAGCGCGACAGAAGCCCGTTACGAGCAGTACTTC. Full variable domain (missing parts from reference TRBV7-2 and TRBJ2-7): GAGVSQSPSNKVTEKGKDVELRCDPISGHTALYWYRQSLGQGLEFLIYFQGNSAPDKSGLPSDRFSAERTGGSVSTLTIQRTQQEDSAVYLCASSATEARYEQYFGPGTRLTVT.